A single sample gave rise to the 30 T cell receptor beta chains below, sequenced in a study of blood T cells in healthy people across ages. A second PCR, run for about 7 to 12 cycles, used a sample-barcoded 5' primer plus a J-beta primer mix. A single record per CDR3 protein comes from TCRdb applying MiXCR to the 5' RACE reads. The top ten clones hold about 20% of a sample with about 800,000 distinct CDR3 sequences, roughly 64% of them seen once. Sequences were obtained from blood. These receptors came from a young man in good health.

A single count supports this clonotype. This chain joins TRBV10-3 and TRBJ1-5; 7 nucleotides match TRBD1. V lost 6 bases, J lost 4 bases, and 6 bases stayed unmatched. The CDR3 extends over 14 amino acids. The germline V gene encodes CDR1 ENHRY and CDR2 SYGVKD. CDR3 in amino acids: CAISDREWNQPQHF. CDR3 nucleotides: TGTGCCATCAGCGACAGGGAGTGGAATCAGCCCCAGCATTTT.

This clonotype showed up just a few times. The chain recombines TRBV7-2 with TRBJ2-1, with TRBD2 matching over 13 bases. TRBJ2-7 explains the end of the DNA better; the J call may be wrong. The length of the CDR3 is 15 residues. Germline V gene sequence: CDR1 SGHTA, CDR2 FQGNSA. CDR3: CASSLGTSGRNEQYF. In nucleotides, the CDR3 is TGTGCCAGCAGCTTAGGGACTAGCGGGAGAAATGAGCAGTACTTC.

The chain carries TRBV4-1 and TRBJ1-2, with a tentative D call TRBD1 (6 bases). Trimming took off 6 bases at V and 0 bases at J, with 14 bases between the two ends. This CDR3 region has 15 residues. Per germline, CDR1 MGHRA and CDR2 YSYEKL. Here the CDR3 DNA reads TGCGCCAGCAGAGGACAGATAACTTCTAACTATGGCTACACCTTC. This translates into CASRGQITSNYGYTF.

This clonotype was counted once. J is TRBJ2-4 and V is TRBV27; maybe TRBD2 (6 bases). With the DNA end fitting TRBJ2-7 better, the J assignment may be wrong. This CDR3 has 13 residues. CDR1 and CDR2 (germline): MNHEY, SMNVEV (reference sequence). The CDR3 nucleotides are TGTGCCAGCAGGGACATCGGGGGCTACGAGCAGTACTTC. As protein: CASRDIGGYEQYF.

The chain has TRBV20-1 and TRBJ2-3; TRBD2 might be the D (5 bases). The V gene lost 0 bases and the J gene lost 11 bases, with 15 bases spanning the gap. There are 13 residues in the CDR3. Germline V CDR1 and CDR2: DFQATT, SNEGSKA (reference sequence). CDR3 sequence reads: CSARDPAAGEQYF. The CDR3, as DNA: TGCAGTGCTAGAGATCCGGCGGCCGGGGAGCAGTATTTT.

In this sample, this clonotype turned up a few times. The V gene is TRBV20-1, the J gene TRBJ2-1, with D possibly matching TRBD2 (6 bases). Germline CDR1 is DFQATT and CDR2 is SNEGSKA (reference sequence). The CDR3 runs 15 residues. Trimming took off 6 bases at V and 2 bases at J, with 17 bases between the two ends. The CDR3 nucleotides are TGCAGTGCCTCTGCCCGCGGGGCCGCCTACAATGAGCAGTTCTTC. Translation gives CSASARGAAYNEQFF.

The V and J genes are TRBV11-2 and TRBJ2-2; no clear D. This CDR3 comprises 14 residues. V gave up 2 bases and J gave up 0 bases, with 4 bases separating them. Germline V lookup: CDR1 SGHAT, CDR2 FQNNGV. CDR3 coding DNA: TGTGCCAGCAGCTTAAGGGCGAACACCGGGGAGCTGTTTTTT. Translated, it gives CASSLRANTGELFF.

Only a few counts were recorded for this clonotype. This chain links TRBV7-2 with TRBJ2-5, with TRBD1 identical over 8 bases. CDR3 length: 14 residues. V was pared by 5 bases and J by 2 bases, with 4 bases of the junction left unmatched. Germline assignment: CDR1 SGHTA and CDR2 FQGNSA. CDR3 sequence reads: CASSARDRQETQYF. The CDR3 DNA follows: TGTGCCAGCAGCGCGCGGGACAGGCAAGAGACCCAGTACTTC.

The CDR3 DNA reads TGTGCCAGCACCCTGAATGGGGGCGGGAACGAGCAGTACTTC. It codes for CASTLNGGGNEQYF. The gene calls are TRBV7-2 and TRBJ2-7; D could derive from TRBD1 or TRBD2 (6 bases each). V was clipped by 7 bases and J by 5 bases, with 18 bases between them. The CDR3 runs to 14 residues. Germline CDR1 reads SGHTA; CDR2 reads FQGNSA.

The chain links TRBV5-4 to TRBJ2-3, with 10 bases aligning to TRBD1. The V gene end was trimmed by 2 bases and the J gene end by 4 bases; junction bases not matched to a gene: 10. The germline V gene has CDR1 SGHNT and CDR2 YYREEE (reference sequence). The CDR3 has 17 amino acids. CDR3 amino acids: CASSFIPGQGRSDTQYF. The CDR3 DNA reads TGTGCCAGCAGCTTTATCCCGGGACAGGGGAGGTCAGATACGCAGTATTTT.

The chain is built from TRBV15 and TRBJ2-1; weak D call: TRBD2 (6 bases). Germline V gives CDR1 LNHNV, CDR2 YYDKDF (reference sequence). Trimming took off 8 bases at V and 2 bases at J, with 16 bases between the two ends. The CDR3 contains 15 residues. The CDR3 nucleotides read TGTGCCACCCGGATAGCGGAAAGGGCCTACAATGAGCAGTTCTTC. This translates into CATRIAERAYNEQFF.

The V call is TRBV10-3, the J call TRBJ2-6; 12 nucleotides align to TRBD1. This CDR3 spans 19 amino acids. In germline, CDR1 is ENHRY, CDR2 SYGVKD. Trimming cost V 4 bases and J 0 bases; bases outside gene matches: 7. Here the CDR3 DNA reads TGTGCCATCAGTGTCGGGACAGGGGGCCTACTCTCTGGGGCCAACGTCCTGACTTTC. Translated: CAISVGTGGLLSGANVLTF.

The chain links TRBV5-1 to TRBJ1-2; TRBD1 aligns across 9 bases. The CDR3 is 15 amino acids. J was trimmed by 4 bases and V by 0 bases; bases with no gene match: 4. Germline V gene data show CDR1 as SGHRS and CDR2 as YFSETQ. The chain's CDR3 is CASSLVGQGPYGYTF. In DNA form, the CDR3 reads TGCGCCAGCAGCTTGGTCGGACAGGGGCCCTATGGCTACACCTTC.

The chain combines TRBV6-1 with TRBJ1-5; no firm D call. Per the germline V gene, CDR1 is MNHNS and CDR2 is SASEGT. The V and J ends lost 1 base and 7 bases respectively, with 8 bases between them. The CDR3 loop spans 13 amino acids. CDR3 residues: CASSEVWGQPQHF. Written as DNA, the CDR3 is TGTGCCAGCAGTGAAGTGTGGGGACAGCCCCAGCATTTT.

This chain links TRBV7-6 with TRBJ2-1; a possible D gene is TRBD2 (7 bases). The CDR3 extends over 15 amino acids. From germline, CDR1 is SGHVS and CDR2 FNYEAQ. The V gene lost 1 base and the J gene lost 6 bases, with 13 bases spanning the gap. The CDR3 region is CASSLDGGRGNEQFF. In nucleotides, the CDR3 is TGTGCCAGCAGCTTAGACGGGGGGCGGGGCAATGAGCAGTTCTTC.

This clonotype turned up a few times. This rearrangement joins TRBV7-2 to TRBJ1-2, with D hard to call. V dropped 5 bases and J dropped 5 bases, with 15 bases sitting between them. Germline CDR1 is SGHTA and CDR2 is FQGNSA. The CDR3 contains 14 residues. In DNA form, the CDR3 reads TGTGCCAGCAGCCTAAATGCAGGAGGATATGGCTACACCTTC. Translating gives CASSLNAGGYGYTF.

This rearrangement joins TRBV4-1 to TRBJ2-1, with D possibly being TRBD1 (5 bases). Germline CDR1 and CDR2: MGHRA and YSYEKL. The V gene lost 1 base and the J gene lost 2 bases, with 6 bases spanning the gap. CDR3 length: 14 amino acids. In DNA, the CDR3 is TGCGCCAGCAGCCAAGCGGACACCTACAATGAGCAGTTCTTC. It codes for CASSQADTYNEQFF.

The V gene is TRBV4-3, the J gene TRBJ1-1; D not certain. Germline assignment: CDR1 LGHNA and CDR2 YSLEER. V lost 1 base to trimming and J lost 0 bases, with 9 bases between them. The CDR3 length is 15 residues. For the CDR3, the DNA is TGCGCCAGCAGCCAAGGACGGGGAATGAACACTGAAGCTTTCTTT. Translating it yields CASSQGRGMNTEAFF.

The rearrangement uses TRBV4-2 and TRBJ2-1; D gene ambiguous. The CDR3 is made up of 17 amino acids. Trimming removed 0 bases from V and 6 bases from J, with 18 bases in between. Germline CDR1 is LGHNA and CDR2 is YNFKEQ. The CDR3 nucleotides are TGTGCCAGCAGCCAAGACATCCGGCTCTCCCCCATCAATGAGCAGTTCTTC. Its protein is CASSQDIRLSPINEQFF.

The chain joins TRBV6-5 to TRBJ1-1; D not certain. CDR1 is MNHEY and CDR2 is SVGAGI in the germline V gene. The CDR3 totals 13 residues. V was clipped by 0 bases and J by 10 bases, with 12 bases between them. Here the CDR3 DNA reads TGTGCCAGCAGTTACTCGAGAACTCAACGAGCTTTCTTT. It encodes CASSYSRTQRAFF.

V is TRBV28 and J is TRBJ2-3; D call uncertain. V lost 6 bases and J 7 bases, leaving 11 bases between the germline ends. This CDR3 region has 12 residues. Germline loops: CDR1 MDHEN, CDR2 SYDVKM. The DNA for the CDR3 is TGTGCCAGCAGCCCATCCCCCTATACGCAGTATTTT. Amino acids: CASSPSPYTQYF.

The CDR3 loop is CSARGEGADTQYF. The CDR3 DNA follows: TGCAGTGCTAGGGGGGAGGGAGCAGATACGCAGTATTTT. J is TRBJ2-3 and V is TRBV20-1; 7 nucleotides line up with TRBD2. The V segment lost 3 bases and the J segment 4 bases; nucleotides outside the gene matches: 4. Germline values: CDR1 DFQATT, CDR2 SNEGSKA (reference sequence). This CDR3 is 13 amino acids long.

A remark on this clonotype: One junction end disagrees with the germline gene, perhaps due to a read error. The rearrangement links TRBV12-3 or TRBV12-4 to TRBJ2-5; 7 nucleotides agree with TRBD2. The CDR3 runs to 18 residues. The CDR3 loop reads CASSLASYSGDSEEAQYF. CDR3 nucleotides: TGTGCCAGCAGTTTAGCCTCCTACAGCGGGGATTCTGAAGAGGCCCAGTACTTC.

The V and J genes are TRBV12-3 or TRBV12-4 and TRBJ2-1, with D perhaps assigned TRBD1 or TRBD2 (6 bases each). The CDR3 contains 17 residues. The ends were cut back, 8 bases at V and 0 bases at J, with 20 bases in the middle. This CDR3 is CASGGQGGPSSYNEQFF. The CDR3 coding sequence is TGTGCCAGCGGGGGCCAGGGAGGTCCGAGCTCCTACAATGAGCAGTTCTTC.

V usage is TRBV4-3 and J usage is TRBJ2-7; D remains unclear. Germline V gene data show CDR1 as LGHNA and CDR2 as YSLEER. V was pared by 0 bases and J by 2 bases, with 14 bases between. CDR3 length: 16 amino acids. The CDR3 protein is CASSQDFGRATYEQYF. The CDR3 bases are TGCGCCAGCAGCCAAGATTTTGGTCGGGCGACCTACGAGCAGTACTTC.

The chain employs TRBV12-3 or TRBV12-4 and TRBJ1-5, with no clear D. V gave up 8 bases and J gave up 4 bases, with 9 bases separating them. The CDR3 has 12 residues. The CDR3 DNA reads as TGTGCCAGCTTGACGGGAAATCAGCCCCAGCATTTT. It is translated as CASLTGNQPQHF.

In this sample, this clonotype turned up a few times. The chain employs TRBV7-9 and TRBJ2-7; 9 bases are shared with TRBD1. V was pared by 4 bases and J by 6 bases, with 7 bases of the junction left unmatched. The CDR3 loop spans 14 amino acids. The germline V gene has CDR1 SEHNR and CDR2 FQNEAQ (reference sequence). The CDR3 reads CASSSTRQGGEQYF. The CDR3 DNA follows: TGTGCCAGCAGCTCGACTAGACAGGGGGGCGAGCAGTACTTC.

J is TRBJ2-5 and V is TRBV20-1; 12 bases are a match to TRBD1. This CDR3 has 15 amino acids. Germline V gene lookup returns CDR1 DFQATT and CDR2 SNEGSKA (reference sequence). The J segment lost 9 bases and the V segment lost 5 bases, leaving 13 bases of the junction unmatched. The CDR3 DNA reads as TGCAGTGCTTACCCGGGACAGGGGGCTGGGGAGGCCCAGTACTTC. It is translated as CSAYPGQGAGEAQYF.

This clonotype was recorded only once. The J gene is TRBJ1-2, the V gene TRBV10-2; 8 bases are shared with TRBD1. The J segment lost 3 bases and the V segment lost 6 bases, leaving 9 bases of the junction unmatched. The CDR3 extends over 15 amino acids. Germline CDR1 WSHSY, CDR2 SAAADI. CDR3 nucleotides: TGCGCCAGCAGCGATACTGAGGACAGGGACTATGGCTACACCTTC. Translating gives CASSDTEDRDYGYTF.

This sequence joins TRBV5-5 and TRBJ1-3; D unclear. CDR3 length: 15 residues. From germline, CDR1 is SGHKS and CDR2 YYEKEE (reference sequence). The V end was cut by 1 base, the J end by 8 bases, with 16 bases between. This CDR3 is CASSLHGGLEDTIYF. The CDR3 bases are TGTGCCAGCAGCTTGCATGGAGGGCTTGAGGACACCATATATTTT.